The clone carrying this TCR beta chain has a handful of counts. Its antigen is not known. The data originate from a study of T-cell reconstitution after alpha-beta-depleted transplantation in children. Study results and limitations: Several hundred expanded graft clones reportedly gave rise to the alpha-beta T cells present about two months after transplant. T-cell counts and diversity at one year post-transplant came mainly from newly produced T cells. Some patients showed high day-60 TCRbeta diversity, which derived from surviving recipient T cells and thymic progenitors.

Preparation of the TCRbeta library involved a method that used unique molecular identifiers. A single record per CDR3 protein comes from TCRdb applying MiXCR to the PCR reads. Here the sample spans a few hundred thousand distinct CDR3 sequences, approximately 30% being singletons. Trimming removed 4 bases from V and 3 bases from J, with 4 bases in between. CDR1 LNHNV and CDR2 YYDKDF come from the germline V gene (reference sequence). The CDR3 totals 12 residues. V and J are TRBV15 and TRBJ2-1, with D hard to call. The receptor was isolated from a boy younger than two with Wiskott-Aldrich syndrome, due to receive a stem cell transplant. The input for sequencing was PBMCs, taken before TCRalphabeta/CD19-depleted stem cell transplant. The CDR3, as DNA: TGTGCCACCAGCACAATCTACAATGAGCAGTTCTTC. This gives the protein CATSTIYNEQFF. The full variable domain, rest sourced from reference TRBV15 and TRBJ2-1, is DAMVIQNPRYQVTQFGKPVTLSCSQTLNHNVMYWYQQKSSQAPKLLFHYYDKDFNNEADTPDNFQSRRPNTSFCFLDIRSPGLGDTAMYLCATSTIYNEQFFGPGTRLTVL.